The 4 T cell receptor beta chains reported below all come from one sample, sequenced in a study of blood T cell repertoires in COVID-19. Repertoires were generated with immunoSEQ multiplex PCR, while TCRdb's copy carries only in-frame clones and drops some. In the table there are 300,000 to 450,000 clones, around 87% of which are singletons. Sequencing used PBMCs or T cells enriched from blood (not recorded which). The origin of the receptors is a young man who had recovered from COVID-19.

The chain carries TRBV5-4 and TRBJ2-7; D remains unclear. Germline V gene sequence: CDR1 SGHNT, CDR2 YYREEE (reference sequence). Trimming removed 0 bases at V and 4 bases at J, with 5 bases between. This CDR3 contains 12 residues. CDR3 nucleotides: TGTGCCAGCAGCTTGGATCAATACGAGCAGTACTTC. Encoded protein: CASSLDQYEQYF.

The V gene is TRBV6-5, the J gene TRBJ1-2, with TRBD1 identical over 8 bases. The V and J ends lost 6 bases and 3 bases, in that order; junction bases with no gene match: 6. Per germline, CDR1 MNHEY and CDR2 SVGAGI. The CDR3 length is 14 residues. CDR3 sequence (DNA): TGTGCCAGCAGAGGACAGGGCCGATACTATGGCTACACCTTC. This sequence encodes CASRGQGRYYGYTF.

The chain recombines TRBV30 with TRBJ1-5, with D possibly TRBD1 on 6 matching bases. V shed 5 bases and J shed 4 bases, with 18 bases lying between them. The length of the CDR3 is 15 residues. Germline assignment: CDR1 GTSNPN and CDR2 SVGIG (reference sequence). The CDR3: CAWGTAGTPNQPQHF. The DNA of the CDR3 is TGTGCCTGGGGAACGGCCGGGACACCGAATCAGCCCCAGCATTTT.

This chain uses TRBV5-1 with TRBJ2-7, with D unresolved. The germline CDR1 and CDR2 sequences are SGHRS and YFSETQ. Trimming stripped 4 bases from V and 7 bases from J, with 12 bases between. This CDR3 comprises 12 residues. The CDR3 region is CASSPYIGEQYF. DNA for the CDR3: TGCGCCAGCAGCCCCTACATCGGGGAGCAGTACTTC.